This T cell receptor (beta chain) was profiled in a study of PD-1 blockade in classical Hodgkin lymphoma. Study-wide results and limits: Repertoire differences lack defined causes, possibly disease activity or prior therapy.

The V gene's germline CDR1 is SGHVS and CDR2 FQNEAQ. Trimming took off 5 bases at V and 0 bases at J, with 19 bases between the two ends. The length of the CDR3 is 17 residues. Brentuximab vedotin exposure varied, and every patient relapsed after autologous stem cell transplantation. The data were produced by immunoSEQ multiplex PCR, yet TCRdb's version contains in-frame clones alone and is incomplete. The profile shows fewer than 5,500 clones, around 80% of them singletons. A word on this clone: Antigen specificity is unknown.

The sample in question was peripheral blood mononuclear cells (PBMCs), obtained at baseline. The V and J genes are TRBV7-8 and TRBJ1-1, with a weak D call TRBD1 (5 bases). The source is a human donor with classical Hodgkin lymphoma. CDR3 sequence: CASSPLGEGPLNTEAFF. CDR3 sequence (DNA): TGTGCCAGCAGCCCCCTCGGGGAGGGACCGTTGAACACTGAAGCTTTCTTT.